This T cell receptor (beta chain) was sequenced in a study of CD8+ T cells in alopecia areata (dated by TCRdb to the late 2010s). Regarding the study in general: To study T cell clonal expansion in alopecia areata, the researchers applied high-throughput TCRbeta sequencing to both the C3H/HeJ mouse model and human patients. On the human side, TCRbeta sequencing was run on scalp tissue and on sorted CD4+ and CD8+ peripheral blood T cells from healthy controls and from alopecia areata patients with either patchy or totalis/universalis disease. RNA was extracted with the PAXgene miRNA kit for fixed scalp, the miRNeasy kit for PBMCs, and the RNeasy kit for mouse skin. Scalp clonality was compared among normal scalp (n=4), patchy alopecia areata scalp (n=8), and alopecia totalis/universalis scalp (n=8). TCRbeta CDR3 regions were amplified by immunoSEQ multiplex PCR with 35 Vbeta forward and 13 Jbeta reverse primers.

Inclusive of the bounding cysteine and phenylalanine, the CDR3 is 14 residues long. The kept DNA is CDR3 alone, 42 bases in frame from the first base. Compared with germline, V lacks 0 bases and J lacks 6 bases; bases without a gene match: 3. Taken from the germline V gene, the CDR1 and CDR2 loops are SGHRS and YFSETQ. Results and caveats for the whole study, not just this receptor: Unlike mouse skin, where gammadelta T cells dominate, normal human skin contains resident alphabeta T cells that get sequenced too, which complicates analysis of the scalp TCR repertoire. Compared with normal scalp, lesional scalp had higher clonality and more expanded CD8+ clones, particularly in alopecia totalis/universalis, a pattern that suggests antigenic drive. Compared with mice, TCR sequences shared between patients were less clear, possibly partly because of HLA diversity across the patient population.

In regard to this clone: Its antigen remains unidentified. The input lacks base qualities; no much larger clone sits a single base away.

Lesional scalp punch biopsies and peripheral blood were obtained from alopecia areata patients. After PBMCs were isolated by density centrifugation and stained for CD3, CD4 and CD8, a FACSAria was used to sort CD4+ and CD8+ T cells. As part of a multicenter biomarker study, untreated alopecia areata patients were recruited. For five biomarker-study patients, blood CD8+ T cells were further sorted into NKG2D-low and NKG2D-high fractions. The library came from the immunoSEQ multiplex PCR assay. RNA was extracted from all samples and reverse transcribed into cDNA as template for TCR sequencing. SuperScript III was used to make first-strand cDNA, primed with a 2:1 mix of oligo-dT and random hexamers. Amplification bias was assessed with a synthetic immune receptor repertoire, and residual bias was removed computationally. The study's processing was this. Raw reads were preprocessed for error removal, and CDR3 was defined according to IMGT conventions as running from the conserved cysteine to phenylalanine. Clonality was computed by normalizing Shannon entropy by log2 of the number of productive unique TCRs and subtracting the result from 1. Whether each scalp clone was CD4 or CD8 was inferred by checking scalp TCRbeta sequences against the CD4 and CD8 repertoires from sorted blood. Here the immuneACCESS table is served through TCRdb, limited to in-frame sequences with V and J called. Missing clones are a known gap in these copies; in checked studies unresolved V genes cover under half, and the rest lacks a known reason. That table supplies the V and J calls and clone size; D and trimming were determined from the DNA. For this sample the table gives 120,000 or so clones, of which around 50% were detected only once. The ten largest clones represent about 11% of the sample.

The rearranged chain carries TRBV5-1 and TRBJ1-5, with TRBD1 identical over 7 junction bases. Sequencing was done on a sample of NKG2D-low CD8+ T cells sorted from blood. The cell subset or site label of this sample denotes: sorted CD8+ NKG2D-low blood T cells. The sequence came from a human donor with alopecia areata. The sequence in DNA is TGCGCCAGCAGCTTGGGACAGGGCAGTCAGCCCCAGCATTTT. Its product reads: CASSLGQGSQPQHF.